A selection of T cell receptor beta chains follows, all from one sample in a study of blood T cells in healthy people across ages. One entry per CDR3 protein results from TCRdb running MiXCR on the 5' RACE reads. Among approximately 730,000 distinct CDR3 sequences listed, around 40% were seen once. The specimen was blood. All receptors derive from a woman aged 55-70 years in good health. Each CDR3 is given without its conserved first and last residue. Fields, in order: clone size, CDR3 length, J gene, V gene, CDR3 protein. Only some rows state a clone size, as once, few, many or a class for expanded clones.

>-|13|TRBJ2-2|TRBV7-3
ASSKGGGNTGELF
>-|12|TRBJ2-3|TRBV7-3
ASSLGQTTDTQY
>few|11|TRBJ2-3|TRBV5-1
ASSGQPTDTQY
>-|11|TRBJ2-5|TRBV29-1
SGAPSVPETQY
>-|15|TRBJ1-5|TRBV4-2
ASSQDWRGHSNQPQH
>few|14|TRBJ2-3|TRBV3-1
ASSQLSGREPDTQY
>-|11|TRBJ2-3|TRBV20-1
SARVSPTDTQY
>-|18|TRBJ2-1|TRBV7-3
ASSLGPPGRLAGLEEEQF
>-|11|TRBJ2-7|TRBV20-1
SATVPSSYEQY
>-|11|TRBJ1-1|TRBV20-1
SARGDMNTEAF
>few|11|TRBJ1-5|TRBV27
ASRGGFNQPQH
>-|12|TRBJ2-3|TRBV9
ASSEDRGADTQY
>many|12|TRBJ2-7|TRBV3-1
ASSQGTGPYEQY
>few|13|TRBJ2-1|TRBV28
ASSPRLAVDNEQF
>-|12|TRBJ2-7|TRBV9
ASSVERGRNEQY
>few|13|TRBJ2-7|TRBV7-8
ASSPRDGFVHEQY
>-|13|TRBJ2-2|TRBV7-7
ASGFGTSGTGELF
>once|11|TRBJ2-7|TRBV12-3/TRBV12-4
ASSRRGLYGQY
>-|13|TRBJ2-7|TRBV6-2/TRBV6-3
ASSDPGQGADEQY
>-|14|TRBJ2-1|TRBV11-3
ASSLGGIAGYNEQF
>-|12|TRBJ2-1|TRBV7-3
TSSLIGTNNEQF
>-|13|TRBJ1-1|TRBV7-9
ASSSADRDNTEAF
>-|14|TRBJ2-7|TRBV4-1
ASSPVAQVGAYEQY
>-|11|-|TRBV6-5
ASSDRAAYEQY
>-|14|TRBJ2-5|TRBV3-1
ASSQDGGGGTETQY
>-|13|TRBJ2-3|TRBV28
ASSFTSGTLDTQY
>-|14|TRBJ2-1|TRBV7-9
ASSPYSGTEGNEQF
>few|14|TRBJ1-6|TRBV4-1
ASSQDPRGHNSPLH
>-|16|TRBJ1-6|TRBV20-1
SARESGRGLWGNSPPH
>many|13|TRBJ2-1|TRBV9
ASSVPSGGAYEQF
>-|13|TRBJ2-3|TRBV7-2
ASSLWATRTDTQY
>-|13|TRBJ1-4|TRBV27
AGSFRGALNEKLF
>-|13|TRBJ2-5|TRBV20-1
SARRGHGGRDGQY
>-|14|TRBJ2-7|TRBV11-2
ASSYSPGQGSYEQY